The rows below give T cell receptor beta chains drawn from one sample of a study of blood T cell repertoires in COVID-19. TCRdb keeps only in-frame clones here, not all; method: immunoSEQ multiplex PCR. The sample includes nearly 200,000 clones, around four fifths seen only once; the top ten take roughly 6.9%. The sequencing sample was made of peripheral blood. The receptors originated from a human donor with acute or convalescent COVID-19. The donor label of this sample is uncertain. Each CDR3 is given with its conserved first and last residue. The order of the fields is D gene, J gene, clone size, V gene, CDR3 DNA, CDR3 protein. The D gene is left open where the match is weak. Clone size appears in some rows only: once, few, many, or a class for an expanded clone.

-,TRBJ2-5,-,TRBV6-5,TGTGCCAGCAGCGGTACTACTTATGAGACCCAGTACTTC,CASSGTTYETQYF
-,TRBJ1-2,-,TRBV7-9,TGTGCCAGCAGCTTAGCTGGCTTCATACACTATGGCTACACCTTC,CASSLAGFIHYGYTF
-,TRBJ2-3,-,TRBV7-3,TGTGCCAGCAGCTTAAACGCAGTCACAGATACGCAGTATTTT,CASSLNAVTDTQYF
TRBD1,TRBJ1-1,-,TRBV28,TGTGCCAGCAGCCGAGGGGGCGCGAGCACTGAAGCTTTCTTT,CASSRGGASTEAFF
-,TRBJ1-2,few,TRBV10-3,TGTGCCATCAGTGGGCGGGAGGGAGACTATGGCTACACCTTC,CAISGREGDYGYTF
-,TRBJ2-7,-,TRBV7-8,TGTGCCAGCAGCTTAGGACTTGAAAGCTACGAGCAGTACTTC,CASSLGLESYEQYF
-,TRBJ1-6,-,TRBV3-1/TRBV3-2,TGTGCCAGCAGCCGGACAGCAAATAATTCACCCCTCCACTTT,CASSRTANNSPLHF
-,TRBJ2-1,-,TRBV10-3,TGTGCCATCAGTGAGTACAGGAGCGACCAGTTCTTC,CAISEYRSDQFF
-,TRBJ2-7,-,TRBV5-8,TGTGCCAGCAGCTTGGCGGACTTCGCCTACGAGCAGTACTTC,CASSLADFAYEQYF
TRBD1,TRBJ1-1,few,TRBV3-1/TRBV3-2,TGTGCCAGCAGCTTACTGACAGGGGGCTCCACTGAAGCTTTCTTT,CASSLLTGGSTEAFF
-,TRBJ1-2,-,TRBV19,TGTGCCAGTAGCCCGGACAGCTTTAACTATGGCTACACCTTC,CASSPDSFNYGYTF
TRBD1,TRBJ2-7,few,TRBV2,TGTGCCAGCAGGGGACAGGTCTTGGTGGACGAGCAGTACTTC,CASRGQVLVDEQYF
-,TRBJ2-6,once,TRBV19,TGTGCCAGTAGTATAGTTTTCTGGGGCCCTGGGGCCAACGTCCTGACTTTC,CASSIVFWGPGANVLTF
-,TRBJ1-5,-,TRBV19,TGTGCCAGTAGTGGTCAAGGGAGCGGGGATAGCAATCAGCCCCAGCATTTT,CASSGQGSGDSNQPQHF
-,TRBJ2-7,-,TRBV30,TGTGCCTGGAGTTCTTCCGAGGGTTTTTTCTACGAGCAGTACTTC,CAWSSSEGFFYEQYF
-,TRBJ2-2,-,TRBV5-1,TGCGCCAGCAGCTCGACAGCGAACACCGGGGAGCTGTTTTTT,CASSSTANTGELFF
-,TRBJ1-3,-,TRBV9,TGTGCCAGCAGCGTAGCTTCAGGCTCTGGAAACACCATATATTTT,CASSVASGSGNTIYF
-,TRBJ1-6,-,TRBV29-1,TGCAGCGTGTCGAGCTCCTATAATTCACCCCTCCACTTT,CSVSSSYNSPLHF
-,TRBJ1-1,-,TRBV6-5,TGTGCCAGCAGCAAAACGACGGCCGGCGGGGCTTTCTTT,CASSKTTAGGAFF
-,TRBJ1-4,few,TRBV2,TGTGCCAGCAGTAGGGAGGAGGGAGCAGGAGAAAAACTGTTTTTT,CASSREEGAGEKLFF
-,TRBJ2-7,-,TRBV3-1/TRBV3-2,TGTGCCAGCAGCCAACCCCAGGGGCAGCAGTACTTC,CASSQPQGQQYF
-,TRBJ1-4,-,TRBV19,TGTGCCAGTAGTAATCAGGGGCTAGCTAATGAAAAACTGTTTTTT,CASSNQGLANEKLFF
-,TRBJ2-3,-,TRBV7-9,TGTGCCAGCAGCTTAGCGATGGGGAGGCTTGCAGATACGCAGTATTTT,CASSLAMGRLADTQYF
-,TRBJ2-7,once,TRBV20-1,TGCAGTGCTGGGACAAGCTTAAGGCAGTACTTC,CSAGTSLRQYF
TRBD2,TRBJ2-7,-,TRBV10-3,TGTGCCATCAGCCCCCGACTAGCGGGAGACTTGTACGAGCAGTACTTC,CAISPRLAGDLYEQYF
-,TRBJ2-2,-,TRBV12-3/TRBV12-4,TGTGCCAGCAGCCCCCTTAGGGAGCTGTTTTTT,CASSPLRELFF
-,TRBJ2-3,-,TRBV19,TGTGCCAGTAGTCCCTATTGGGGAGTGATAGATACGCAGTATTTT,CASSPYWGVIDTQYF
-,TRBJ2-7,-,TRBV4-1,TGCGCCGGCGGGTTTTCGGGCTACGAGCAGTACTTC,CAGGFSGYEQYF
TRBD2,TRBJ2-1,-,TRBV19,TGTGCCAGTAGTGTACAACCGGGACTAGCGGGAGAGGAGCAGTTCTTC,CASSVQPGLAGEEQFF
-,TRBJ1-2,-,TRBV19,TGTGCCAGTAGTCTCGACAGGAACTATGGCTACACCTTC,CASSLDRNYGYTF
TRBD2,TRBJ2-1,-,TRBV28,TGTGCCGGCAGTTTTCCGGGTGTAGCGGGAGACAATGAGCAGTTCTTC,CAGSFPGVAGDNEQFF
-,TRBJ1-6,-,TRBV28,TGTGCCAGCAGCCGTATAAATTCACCCCTCCACTTT,CASSRINSPLHF
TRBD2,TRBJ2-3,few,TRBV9,TGTGCCAGCAGCACACGACTAGCGGGGAGCACAGATACGCAGTATTTT,CASSTRLAGSTDTQYF
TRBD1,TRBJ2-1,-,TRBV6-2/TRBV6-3,TGTGCCAGCAGTCCGACAGGGAGCTCCTACAATGAGCAGTTCTTC,CASSPTGSSYNEQFF
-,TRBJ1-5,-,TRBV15,TGTGCCACCAGCAGATCGAATCAGCCCCAGCATTTT,CATSRSNQPQHF
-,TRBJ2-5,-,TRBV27,TGTGCCAGCAGTTGGGCCAGGGCAGAGACCCAGTACTTC,CASSWARAETQYF
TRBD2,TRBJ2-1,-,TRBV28,TGTGCCAGCAGTTCGCCCACACTAGCGGGGATAAATGAGCAGTTCTTC,CASSSPTLAGINEQFF
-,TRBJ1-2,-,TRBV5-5,TGTGCCAGCAGCTTGGCCGCGGCAGTTAACTATGGCTACACCTTC,CASSLAAAVNYGYTF
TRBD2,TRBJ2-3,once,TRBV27,TGTGCCAGCAGTTTCTTCGCGGGAGGGCCCACAGATACGCAGTATTTT,CASSFFAGGPTDTQYF
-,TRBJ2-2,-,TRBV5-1,TGCGCCAGCAGCTTGGCGTCTTCCACCGGGGAGCTGTTTTTT,CASSLASSTGELFF
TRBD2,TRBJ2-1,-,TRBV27,TGTGCCAGCAGTTTTTCTTCTGGGACTAGCTTTTTCAATGAGCAGTTCTTC,CASSFSSGTSFFNEQFF
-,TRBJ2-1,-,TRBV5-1,TGCGCCAGCAGCGGGTACAGGGGGGGATTTAGCTCCTACAATGAGCAGTTCTTC,CASSGYRGGFSSYNEQFF
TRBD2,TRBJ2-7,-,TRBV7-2,TGTGCCAGCAGCTTAGATAGCGGGGGTAGCGAGCAGTACTTC,CASSLDSGGSEQYF
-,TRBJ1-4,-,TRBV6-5,TGTGCCAGCAGGGACTATCTTGGAGAAAAACTGTTTTTT,CASRDYLGEKLFF
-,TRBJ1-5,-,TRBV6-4,TGTGCCAGCAGGGAACAGCCAGATAGCAATCAGCCCCAGCATTTT,CASREQPDSNQPQHF
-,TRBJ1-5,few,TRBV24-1,TGTGCCACCAGTGTCTTTGGAGTAAATCAGCCCCAGCATTTT,CATSVFGVNQPQHF
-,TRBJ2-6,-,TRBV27,TGTGCCAGCAGTCCAACTATCTCTGGGGCCAACGTCCTGACTTTC,CASSPTISGANVLTF
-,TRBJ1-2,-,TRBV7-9,TGTGCCAGCAGCTTAGCTCCAGGGGCTGGCTACACCTTC,CASSLAPGAGYTF
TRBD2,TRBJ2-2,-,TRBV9,TGTGCCAGCAGCGTAGTGGCGGGAGGGGGACCCGGGGAGCTGTTTTTT,CASSVVAGGGPGELFF
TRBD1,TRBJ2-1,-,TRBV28,TGTGCCAGCAGTCCGACAGGGGACAATGAGCAGTTCTTC,CASSPTGDNEQFF
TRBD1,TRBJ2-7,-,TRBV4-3,TGCGCCAGCAGCCAAGATCGAGGGACAGCCTACGAGCAGTACTTC,CASSQDRGTAYEQYF
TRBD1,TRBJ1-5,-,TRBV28,TGTGCCAGCAGTCCGGACAGGGGCAATCAGCCCCAGCATTTT,CASSPDRGNQPQHF
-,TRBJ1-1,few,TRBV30,TGTGCCTGGATACCCACAGGGTACGCAGCGAAAGCTTTCTTT,CAWIPTGYAAKAFF